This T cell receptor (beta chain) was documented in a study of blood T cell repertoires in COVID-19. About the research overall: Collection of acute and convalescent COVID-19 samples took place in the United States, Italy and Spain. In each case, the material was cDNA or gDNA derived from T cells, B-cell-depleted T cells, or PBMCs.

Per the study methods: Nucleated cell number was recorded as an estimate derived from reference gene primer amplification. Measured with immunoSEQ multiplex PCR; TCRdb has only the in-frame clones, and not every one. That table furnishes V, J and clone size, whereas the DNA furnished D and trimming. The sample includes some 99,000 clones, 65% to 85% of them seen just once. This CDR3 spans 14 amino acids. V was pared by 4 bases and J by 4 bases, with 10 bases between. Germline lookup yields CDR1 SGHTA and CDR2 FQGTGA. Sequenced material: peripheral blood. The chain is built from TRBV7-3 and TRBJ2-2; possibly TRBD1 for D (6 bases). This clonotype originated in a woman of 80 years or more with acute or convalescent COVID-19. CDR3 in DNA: TGTGCCAGCAGCTCACAGGGTTCCACCGGGGAGCTGTTTTTT. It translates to CASSSQGSTGELFF.